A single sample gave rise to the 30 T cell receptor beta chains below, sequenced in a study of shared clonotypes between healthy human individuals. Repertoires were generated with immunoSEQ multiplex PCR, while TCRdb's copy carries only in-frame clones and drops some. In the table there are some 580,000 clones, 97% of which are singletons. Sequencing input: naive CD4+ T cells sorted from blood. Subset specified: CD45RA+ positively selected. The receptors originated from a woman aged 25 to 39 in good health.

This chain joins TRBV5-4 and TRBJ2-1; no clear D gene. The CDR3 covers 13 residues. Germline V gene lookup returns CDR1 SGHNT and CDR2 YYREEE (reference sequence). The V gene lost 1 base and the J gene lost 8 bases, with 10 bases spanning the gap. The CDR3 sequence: CASSLQDSDEQFF. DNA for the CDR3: TGTGCCAGCAGCTTGCAAGACTCGGATGAGCAGTTCTTC.

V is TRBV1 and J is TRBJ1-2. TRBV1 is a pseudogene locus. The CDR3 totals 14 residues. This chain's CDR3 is CTSSLPPGARGYTF. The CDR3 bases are TGCACCAGCAGCCTCCCCCCGGGGGCGAGAGGCTACACCTTC.

The DNA of the CDR3 is TGTGCCAGCAGTTCCCGGAGAGGGGGCTTTGGCAATCAGCCCCAGCATTTT. Amino acid sequence: CASSSRRGGFGNQPQHF. The chain employs TRBV28 and TRBJ1-5, with 7 bases identical to TRBD1. CDR3 length: 17 amino acids. The germline gives CDR1 MDHEN, CDR2 SYDVKM. V lost 4 bases and J lost 2; bases outside the gene matches: 11.

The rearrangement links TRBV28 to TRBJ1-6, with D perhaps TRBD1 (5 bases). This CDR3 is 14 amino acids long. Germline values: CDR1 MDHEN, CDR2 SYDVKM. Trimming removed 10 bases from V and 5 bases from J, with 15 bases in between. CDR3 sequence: CATRGWGNNSPLHF. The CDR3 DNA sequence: TGTGCCACCCGGGGGTGGGGTAATAATTCACCCCTCCACTTT. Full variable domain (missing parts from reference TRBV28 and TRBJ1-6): DVKVTQSSRYLVKRTGEKVFLECVQDMDHENMFWYRQDPGLGLRLIYFSYDVKMKEKGDIPEGYSVSREKKERFSLILESASTNQTSMYLCATRGWGNNSPLHFGNGTRLTVT.

CDR3 coding DNA: TGTGCCAGCAGCCCCGGGACAGGCGTCCACGAGCAGTACTTC. Translated, it gives CASSPGTGVHEQYF. The chain carries TRBV11-3 and TRBJ2-7; 8 nucleotides line up with TRBD1. The CDR3 spans 14 residues. V lost 5 bases and J lost 5; bases outside the gene matches: 8. Looked up from germline, CDR1 is SGHNT and CDR2 is YENEEA.

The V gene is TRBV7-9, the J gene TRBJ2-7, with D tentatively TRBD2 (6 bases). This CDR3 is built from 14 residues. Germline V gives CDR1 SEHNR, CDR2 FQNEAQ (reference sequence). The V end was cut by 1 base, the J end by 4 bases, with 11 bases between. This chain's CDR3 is CASSLVSGEYEQYF. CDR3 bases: TGTGCCAGCAGCTTAGTTTCGGGAGAATACGAGCAGTACTTC.

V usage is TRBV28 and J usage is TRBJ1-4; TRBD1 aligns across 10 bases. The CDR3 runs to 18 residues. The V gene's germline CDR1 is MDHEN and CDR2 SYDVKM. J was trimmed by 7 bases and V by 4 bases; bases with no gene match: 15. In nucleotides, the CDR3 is TGTGCCAGCAGTTCAACCGGGACAGGGGTCACGGGAAGTGAAAAACTGTTTTTT. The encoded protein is CASSSTGTGVTGSEKLFF.

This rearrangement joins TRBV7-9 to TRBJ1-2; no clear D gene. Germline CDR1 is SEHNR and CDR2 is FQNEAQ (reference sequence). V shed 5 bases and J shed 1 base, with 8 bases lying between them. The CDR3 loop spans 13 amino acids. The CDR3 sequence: CASSPGRNYGYTF. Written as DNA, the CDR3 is TGTGCCAGCAGCCCCGGACGTAACTATGGCTACACCTTC. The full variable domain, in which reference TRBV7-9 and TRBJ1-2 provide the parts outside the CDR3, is DTGVSQNPRHKITKRGQNVTFRCDPISEHNRLYWYRQTLGQGPEFLTYFQNEAQLEKSRLLSDRFSAERPKGSFSTLEIQRTEQGDSAMYLCASSPGRNYGYTFGSGTRLTVV.

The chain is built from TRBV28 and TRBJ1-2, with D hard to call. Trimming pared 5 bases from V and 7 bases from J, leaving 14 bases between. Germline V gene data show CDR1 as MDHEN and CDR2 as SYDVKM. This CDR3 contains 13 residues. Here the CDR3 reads CASSGIWASGYTF. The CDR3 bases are TGTGCCAGCAGTGGTATTTGGGCTTCTGGCTACACCTTC.

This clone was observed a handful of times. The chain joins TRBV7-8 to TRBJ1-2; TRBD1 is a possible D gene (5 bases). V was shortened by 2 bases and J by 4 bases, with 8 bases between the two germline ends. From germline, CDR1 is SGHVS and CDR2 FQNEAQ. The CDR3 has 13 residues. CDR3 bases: TGTGCCAGCAGCTTATACAGGTCCTATGGCTACACCTTC. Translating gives CASSLYRSYGYTF.

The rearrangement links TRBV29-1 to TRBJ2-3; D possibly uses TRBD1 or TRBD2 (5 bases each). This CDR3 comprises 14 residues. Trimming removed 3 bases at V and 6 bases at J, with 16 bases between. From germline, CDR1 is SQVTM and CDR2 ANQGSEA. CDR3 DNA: TGCAGCGTTGAGGGTCTAGCTAGGGGCGATACGCAGTATTTT. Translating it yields CSVEGLARGDTQYF.

In DNA form, the CDR3 reads TGTGCCAGCAGATACGGCGGACTAGCGGGGATAAGCTCCTACGAGCAGTACTTC. Its translation is CASRYGGLAGISSYEQYF. This chain links TRBV7-8 with TRBJ2-7; 12 bases match TRBD2. Germline V gene sequence: CDR1 SGHVS, CDR2 FQNEAQ. The CDR3 extends over 18 amino acids. The junction had 12 bases not matched to a gene; V was cut back by 6 bases and J by 0 bases.

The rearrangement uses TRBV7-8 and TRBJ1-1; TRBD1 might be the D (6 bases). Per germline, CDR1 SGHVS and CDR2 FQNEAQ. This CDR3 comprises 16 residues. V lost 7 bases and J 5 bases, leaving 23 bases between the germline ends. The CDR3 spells CASTRNNWGPGTEAFF. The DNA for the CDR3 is TGTGCCAGCACCCGAAACAACTGGGGGCCGGGAACTGAAGCTTTCTTT.

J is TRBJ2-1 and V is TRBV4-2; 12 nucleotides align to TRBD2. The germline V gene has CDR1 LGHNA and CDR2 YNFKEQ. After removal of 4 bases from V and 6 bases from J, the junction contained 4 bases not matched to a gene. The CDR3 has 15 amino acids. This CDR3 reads CASSPGTSGRNEQFF. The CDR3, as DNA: TGTGCCAGCAGCCCCGGGACTAGCGGGCGCAATGAGCAGTTCTTC.

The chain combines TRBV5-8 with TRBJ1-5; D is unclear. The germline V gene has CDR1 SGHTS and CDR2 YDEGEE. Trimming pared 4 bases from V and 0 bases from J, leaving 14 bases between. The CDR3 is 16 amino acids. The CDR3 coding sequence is TGTGCCAGCAGCCTTCAGCATAGGTATAGCAATCAGCCCCAGCATTTT. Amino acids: CASSLQHRYSNQPQHF.

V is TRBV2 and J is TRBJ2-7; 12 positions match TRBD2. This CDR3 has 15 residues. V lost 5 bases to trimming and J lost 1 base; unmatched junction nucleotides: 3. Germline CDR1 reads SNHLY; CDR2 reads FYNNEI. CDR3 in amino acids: CASSPTSGGSYEQYF. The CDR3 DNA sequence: TGTGCCAGCAGTCCGACTAGCGGGGGTTCCTACGAGCAGTACTTC.

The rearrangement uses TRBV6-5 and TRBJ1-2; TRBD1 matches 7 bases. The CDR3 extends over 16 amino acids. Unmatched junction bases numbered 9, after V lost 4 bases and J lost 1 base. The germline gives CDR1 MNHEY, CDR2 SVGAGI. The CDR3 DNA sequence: TGTGCCAGCAGTTCAAGACAGGGTAAACTTAACTATGGCTACACCTTC. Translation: CASSSRQGKLNYGYTF.

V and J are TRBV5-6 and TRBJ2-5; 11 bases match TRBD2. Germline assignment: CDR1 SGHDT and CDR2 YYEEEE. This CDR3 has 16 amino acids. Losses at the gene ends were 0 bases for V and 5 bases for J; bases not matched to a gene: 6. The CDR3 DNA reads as TGTGCCAGCAGCTTGGGGGTACTAGCGGGAGTGGAGACCCAGTACTTC. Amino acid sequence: CASSLGVLAGVETQYF.

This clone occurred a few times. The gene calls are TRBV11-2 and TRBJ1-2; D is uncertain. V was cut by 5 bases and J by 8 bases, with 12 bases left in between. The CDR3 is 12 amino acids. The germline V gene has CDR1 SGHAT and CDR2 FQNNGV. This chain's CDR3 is CASSPSTSGYTF. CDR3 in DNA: TGTGCCAGCAGCCCATCGACGTCCGGCTACACCTTC.

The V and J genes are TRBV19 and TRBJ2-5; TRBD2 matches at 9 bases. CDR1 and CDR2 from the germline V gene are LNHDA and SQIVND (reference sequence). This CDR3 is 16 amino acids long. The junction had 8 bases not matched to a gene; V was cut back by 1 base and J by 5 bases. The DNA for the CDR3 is TGTGCCAGTAGTATAGTCCCCACTAGCGGGCGGGAGACCCAGTACTTC. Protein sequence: CASSIVPTSGRETQYF.

The CDR3 loop is CASGRDRVYEQYF. The CDR3 nucleotides are TGTGCCAGCGGCCGGGACAGGGTCTACGAGCAGTACTTC. The V call is TRBV7-8, the J call TRBJ2-7; 9 bases are a match to TRBD1. The length of the CDR3 is 13 residues. Germline lookup yields CDR1 SGHVS and CDR2 FQNEAQ. Unmatched junction bases numbered 5, after V lost 8 bases and J lost 3 bases.

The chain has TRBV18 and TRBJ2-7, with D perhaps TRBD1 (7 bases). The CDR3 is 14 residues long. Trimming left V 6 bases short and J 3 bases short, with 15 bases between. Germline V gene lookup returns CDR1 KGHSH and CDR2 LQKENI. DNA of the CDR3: TGTGCCAGCTCTCGTACAGGGGAGGACTACGAGCAGTACTTC. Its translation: CASSRTGEDYEQYF.

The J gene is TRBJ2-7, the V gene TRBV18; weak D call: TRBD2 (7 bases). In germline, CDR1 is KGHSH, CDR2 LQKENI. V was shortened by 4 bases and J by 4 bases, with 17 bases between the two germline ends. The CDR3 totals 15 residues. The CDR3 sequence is CASSLYRGGWYEQYF. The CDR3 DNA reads TGTGCCAGCTCACTCTATAGGGGGGGTTGGTACGAGCAGTACTTC.

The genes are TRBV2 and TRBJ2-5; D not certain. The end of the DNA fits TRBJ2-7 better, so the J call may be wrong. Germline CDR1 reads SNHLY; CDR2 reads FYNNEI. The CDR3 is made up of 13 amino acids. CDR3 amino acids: CASSEGSFYEQYF. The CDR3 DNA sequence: TGTGCCAGCAGTGAAGGCAGTTTCTACGAGCAGTACTTC.

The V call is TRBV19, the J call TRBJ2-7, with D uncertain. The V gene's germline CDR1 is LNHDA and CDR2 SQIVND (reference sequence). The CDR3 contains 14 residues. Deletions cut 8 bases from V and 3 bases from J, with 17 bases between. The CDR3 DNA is TGTGCCAGTCCTTTCCGCCAGGTAGACTACGAGCAGTACTTC. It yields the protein CASPFRQVDYEQYF.

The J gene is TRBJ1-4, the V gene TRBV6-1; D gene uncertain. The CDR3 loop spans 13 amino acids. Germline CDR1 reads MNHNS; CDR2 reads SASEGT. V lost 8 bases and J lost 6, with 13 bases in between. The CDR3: CASRGGSDEKLFF. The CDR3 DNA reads TGTGCCAGCCGTGGAGGGTCGGATGAAAAACTGTTTTTT.

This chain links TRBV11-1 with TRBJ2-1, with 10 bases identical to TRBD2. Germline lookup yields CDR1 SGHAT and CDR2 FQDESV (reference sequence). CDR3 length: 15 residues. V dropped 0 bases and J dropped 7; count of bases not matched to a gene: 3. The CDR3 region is CASSLAGLAVNEQFF. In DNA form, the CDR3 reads TGTGCCAGCAGCTTAGCTGGACTAGCGGTAAATGAGCAGTTCTTC.

The CDR3 nucleotides read TGTGCCAGCTCACCAAAGGGGGGCTCTGGGGCCAACGTCCTGACTTTC. Its translation is CASSPKGGSGANVLTF. The genes are TRBV18 and TRBJ2-6; TRBD1 or TRBD2 may be the D gene (6 bases each). The CDR3 totals 16 residues. Germline V gene data show CDR1 as KGHSH and CDR2 as LQKENI. V dropped 2 bases and J dropped 0 bases, with 8 bases sitting between them.

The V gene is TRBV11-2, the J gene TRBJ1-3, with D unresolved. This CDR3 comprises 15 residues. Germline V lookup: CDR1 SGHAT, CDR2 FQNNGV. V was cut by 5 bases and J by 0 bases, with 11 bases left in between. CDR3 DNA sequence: TGTGCCAGCAGCCAAGATCAGGTCTCTGGAAACACCATATATTTT. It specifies CASSQDQVSGNTIYF.

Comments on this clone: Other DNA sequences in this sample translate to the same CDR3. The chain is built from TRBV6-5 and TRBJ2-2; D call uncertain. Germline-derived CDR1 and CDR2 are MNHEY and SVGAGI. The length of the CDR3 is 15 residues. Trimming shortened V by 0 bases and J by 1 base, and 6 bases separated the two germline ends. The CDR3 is CASSYSGRNTGELFF. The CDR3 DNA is TGTGCCAGCAGTTACTCAGGACGGAACACCGGGGAGCTGTTTTTT.